This T cell receptor (beta chain) comes out of a study of Ad26.COV2.S vaccination and SARS-CoV-2 variants. Notes on the study in general: Vaccinees displayed broader spike-specific TCR repertoires than placebo recipients.

As for treatment: some 20 received Ad26.COV2.S at low or high dose, single or two shots; five or six received placebo; per-sample allocation not given. It was on day 63 after the first vaccine or placebo injection that samples were taken. Sequenced by immunoSEQ multiplex PCR; TCRdb stores in-frame clones only, minus some. The sample includes some 450,000 clones, about 90% of them seen just once. The CDR3 length is 13 residues. Trimming shortened V by 6 bases and J by 4 bases, and 12 bases separated the two germline ends. Germline V CDR1 and CDR2: MDHEN, SYDVKM. With regard to this clone: The antigen is unknown.

The J gene is TRBJ1-1, the V gene TRBV28; D gene unclear. The specimen comprised peripheral blood, sampled in a trial of Ad26.COV2.S vaccine versus placebo. This TCR derives from a person between 18 and 65 years old who received the Ad26.COV2.S COVID-19 vaccine or a placebo. CDR3 amino acids: CASRGVLGTEAFF. CDR3 coding DNA: TGTGCCAGCAGGGGAGTCCTGGGCACTGAAGCTTTCTTT.